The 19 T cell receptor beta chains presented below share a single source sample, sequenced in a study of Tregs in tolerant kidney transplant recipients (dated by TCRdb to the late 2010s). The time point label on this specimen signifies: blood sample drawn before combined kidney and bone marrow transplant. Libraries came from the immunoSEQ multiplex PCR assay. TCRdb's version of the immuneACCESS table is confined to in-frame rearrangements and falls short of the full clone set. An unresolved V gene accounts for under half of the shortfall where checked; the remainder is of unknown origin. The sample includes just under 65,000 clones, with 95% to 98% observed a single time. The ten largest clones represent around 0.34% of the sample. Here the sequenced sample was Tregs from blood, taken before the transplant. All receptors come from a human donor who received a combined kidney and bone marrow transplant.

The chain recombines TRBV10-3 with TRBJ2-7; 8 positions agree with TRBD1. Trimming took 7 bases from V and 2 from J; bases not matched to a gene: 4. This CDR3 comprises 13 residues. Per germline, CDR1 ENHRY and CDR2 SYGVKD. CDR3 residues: CAIKTGDTYEQYF. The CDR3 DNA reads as TGTGCCATCAAGACAGGGGATACCTACGAGCAGTACTTC.

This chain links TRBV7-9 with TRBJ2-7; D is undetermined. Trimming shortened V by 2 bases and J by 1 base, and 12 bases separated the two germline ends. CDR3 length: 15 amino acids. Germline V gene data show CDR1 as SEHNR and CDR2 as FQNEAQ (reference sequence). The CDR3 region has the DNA TGTGCCAGCAGCTTATGGCTAGATTTTTCCTACGAGCAGTACTTC. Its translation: CASSLWLDFSYEQYF.

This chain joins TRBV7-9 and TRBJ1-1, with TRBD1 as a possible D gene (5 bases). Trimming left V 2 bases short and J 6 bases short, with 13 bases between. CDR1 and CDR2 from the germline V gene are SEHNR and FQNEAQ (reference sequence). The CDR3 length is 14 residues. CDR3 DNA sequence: TGTGCCAGCAGCTTAAGGCTCAGGGTGGCTGAAGCTTTCTTT. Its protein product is CASSLRLRVAEAFF.

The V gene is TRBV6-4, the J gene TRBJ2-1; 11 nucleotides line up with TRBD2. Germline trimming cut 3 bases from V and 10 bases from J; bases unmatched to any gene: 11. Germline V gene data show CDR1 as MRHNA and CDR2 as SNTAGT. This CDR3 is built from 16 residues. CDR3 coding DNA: TGTGCCAGCAGTGAACGCGCACTAGCGGGAGTCCGAGAGCAGTTCTTC. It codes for CASSERALAGVREQFF.

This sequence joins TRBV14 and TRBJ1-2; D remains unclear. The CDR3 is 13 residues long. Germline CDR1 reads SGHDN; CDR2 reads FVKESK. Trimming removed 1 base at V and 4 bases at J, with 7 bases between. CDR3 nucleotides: TGTGCCAGCAGCCAAGTAGAGGGCTATGGCTACACCTTC. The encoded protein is CASSQVEGYGYTF.

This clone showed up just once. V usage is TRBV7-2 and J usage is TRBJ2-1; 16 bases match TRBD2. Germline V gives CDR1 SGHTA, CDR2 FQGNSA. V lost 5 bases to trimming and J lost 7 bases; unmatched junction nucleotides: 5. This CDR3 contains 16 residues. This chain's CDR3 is CASSPRGLAGGNEQFF. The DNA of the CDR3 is TGTGCCAGCAGCCCCAGGGGACTAGCGGGGGGGAATGAGCAGTTCTTC.

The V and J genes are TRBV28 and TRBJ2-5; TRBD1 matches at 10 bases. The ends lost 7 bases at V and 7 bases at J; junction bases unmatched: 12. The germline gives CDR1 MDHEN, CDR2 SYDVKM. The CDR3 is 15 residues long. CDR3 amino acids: CASTPPGQGVVTQYF. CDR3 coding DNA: TGTGCCAGCACCCCCCCCGGACAGGGGGTGGTGACCCAGTACTTC.

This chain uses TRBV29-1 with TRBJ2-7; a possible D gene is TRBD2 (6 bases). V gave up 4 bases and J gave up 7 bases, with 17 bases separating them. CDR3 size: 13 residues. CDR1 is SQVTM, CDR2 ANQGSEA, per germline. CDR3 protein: CSVGGLFSGEQYF. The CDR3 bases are TGCAGCGTTGGTGGACTATTTTCCGGAGAGCAGTACTTC.

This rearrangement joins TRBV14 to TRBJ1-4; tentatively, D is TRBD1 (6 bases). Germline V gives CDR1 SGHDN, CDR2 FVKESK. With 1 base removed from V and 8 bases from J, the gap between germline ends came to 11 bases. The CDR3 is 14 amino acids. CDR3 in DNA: TGTGCCAGCAGCCAAGTTGGGCAGGGGGAAAAACTGTTTTTT. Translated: CASSQVGQGEKLFF.

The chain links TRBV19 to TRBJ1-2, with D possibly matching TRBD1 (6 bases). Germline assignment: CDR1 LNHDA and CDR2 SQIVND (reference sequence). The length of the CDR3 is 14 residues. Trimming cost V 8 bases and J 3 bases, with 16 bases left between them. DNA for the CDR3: TGTGCCAGTCCCCAACAGGGCATCGACTATGGCTACACCTTC. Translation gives CASPQQGIDYGYTF.

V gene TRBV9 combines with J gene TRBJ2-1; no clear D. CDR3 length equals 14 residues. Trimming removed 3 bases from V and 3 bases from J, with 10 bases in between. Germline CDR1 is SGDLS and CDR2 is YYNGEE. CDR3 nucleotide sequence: TGTGCCAGCAGCGCTCGACACCTCTACAATGAGCAGTTCTTC. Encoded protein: CASSARHLYNEQFF. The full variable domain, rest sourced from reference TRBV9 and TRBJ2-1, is DSGVTQTPKHLITATGQRVTLRCSPRSGDLSVYWYQQSLDQGLQFLIQYYNGEERAKGNILERFSAQQFPDLHSELNLSSLELGDSALYFCASSARHLYNEQFFGPGTRLTVL.

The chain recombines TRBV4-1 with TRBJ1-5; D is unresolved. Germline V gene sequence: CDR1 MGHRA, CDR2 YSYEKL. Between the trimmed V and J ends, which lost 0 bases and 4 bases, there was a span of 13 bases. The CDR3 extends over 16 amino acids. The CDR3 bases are TGCGCCAGCAGCCAAGATTATGGGCATATGAATCAGCCCCAGCATTTT. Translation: CASSQDYGHMNQPQHF.

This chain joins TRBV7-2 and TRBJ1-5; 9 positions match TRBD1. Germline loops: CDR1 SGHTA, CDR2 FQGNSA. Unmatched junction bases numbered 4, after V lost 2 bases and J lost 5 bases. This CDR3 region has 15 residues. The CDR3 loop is CASSLQTGGYQPQHF. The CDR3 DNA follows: TGTGCCAGCAGCTTACAGACAGGGGGGTATCAGCCCCAGCATTTT. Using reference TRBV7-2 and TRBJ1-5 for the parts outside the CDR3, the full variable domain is GAGVSQSPSNKVTEKGKDVELRCDPISGHTALYWYRQSLGQGLEFLIYFQGNSAPDKSGLPSDRFSAERTGGSVSTLTIQRTQQEDSAVYLCASSLQTGGYQPQHFGDGTRLSIL.

DNA for the CDR3: TGTGCCACCAGCAGAGCTCAGGGGTGGAACACTGAAGCTTTCTTT. It is translated as CATSRAQGWNTEAFF. The chain uses TRBV15 and TRBJ1-1; a possible D gene is TRBD1 (6 bases). Germline CDR1 LNHNV, CDR2 YYDKDF (reference sequence). Deletions cut 1 base from V and 1 base from J, with 10 bases between. CDR3 length equals 15 residues.

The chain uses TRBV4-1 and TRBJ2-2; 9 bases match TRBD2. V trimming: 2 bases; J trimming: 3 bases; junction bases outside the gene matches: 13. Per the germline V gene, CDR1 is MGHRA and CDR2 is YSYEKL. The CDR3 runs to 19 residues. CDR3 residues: CASSQPRLAGRKDTGELFF. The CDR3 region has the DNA TGCGCCAGCAGCCAACCCAGGCTAGCGGGAAGAAAGGACACCGGGGAGCTGTTTTTT.

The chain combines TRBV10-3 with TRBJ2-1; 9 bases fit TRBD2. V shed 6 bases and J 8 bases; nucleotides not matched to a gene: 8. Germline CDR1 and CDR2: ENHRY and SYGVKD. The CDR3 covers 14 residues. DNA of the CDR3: TGTGCCATCAGGTCCCAGCGGGAGGTTGATGAGCAGTTCTTC. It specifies CAIRSQREVDEQFF.

The CDR3, as DNA: TGTGCCAGCAGCCTCCGAGCGAATTGGGATACGCAGTATTTT. Translating it yields CASSLRANWDTQYF. The rearrangement links TRBV7-3 to TRBJ2-3; D is ambiguous. The CDR3 runs to 14 residues. Germline CDR1 reads SGHTA; CDR2 reads FQGTGA. V was pared by 5 bases and J by 6 bases, with 15 bases between.

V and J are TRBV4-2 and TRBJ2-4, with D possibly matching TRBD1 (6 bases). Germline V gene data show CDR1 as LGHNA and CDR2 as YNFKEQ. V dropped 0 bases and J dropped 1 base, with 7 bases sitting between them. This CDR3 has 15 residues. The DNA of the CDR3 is TGTGCCAGCAGCCAAGACCAGGGGGCCAAAAACATTCAGTACTTC. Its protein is CASSQDQGAKNIQYF.

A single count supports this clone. DNA for the CDR3: TGTGCCTGGAGACAGGGAACTCCGAACACTGAAGCTTTCTTT. Translated: CAWRQGTPNTEAFF. The chain couples TRBV30 to TRBJ1-1; perhaps TRBD1 as D (6 bases). The CDR3 is 14 residues long. Trimming removed 3 bases at V and 1 base at J, with 12 bases between. CDR1 and CDR2 (germline): GTSNPN, SVGIG (reference sequence).